Shown below are 15 T cell receptor beta chains from a single sample sequenced in a study of identical twins. TCRdb re-called the 5' RACE reads through MiXCR, storing one row per CDR3 protein. The sample lists hundreds of thousands of distinct CDR3 sequences; approximately 18% were seen once. The sample also formed part of further work on T cells expressing NK-cell markers.

The sequenced material came from PBMCs. Receptor source: a woman younger than 35 in good health.

This clonotype has more than one count but fewer than ten. V is TRBV6-2 or TRBV6-3 and J is TRBJ2-4; TRBD2 matches at 15 bases. CDR1 MNHEY and CDR2 SVGEGT come from the germline V gene. After removal of 6 bases from V and 9 bases from J, the junction contained 9 bases not matched to a gene. The CDR3 is 16 residues long. CDR3 residues: CASRRGTSGRMSIQYF. The CDR3 DNA follows: TGTGCCAGCAGGCGAGGGACTAGCGGGAGGATGAGCATTCAGTACTTC.

The chain has TRBV4-3 and TRBJ1-2; D is ambiguous. Germline V gene sequence: CDR1 LGHNA, CDR2 YSLEER. This CDR3 is built from 15 residues. V lost 0 bases, J lost 5 bases, and 13 bases lay in between. In DNA form, the CDR3 reads TGCGCCAGCAGCCAAGATGGGTCGTCAGCGTATGGCTACACCTTC. Protein product: CASSQDGSSAYGYTF.

In DNA, the CDR3 is TGCAGTGCTCCCGGGACAGGGTTGATTGTTGGCTACACCTTC. Residues: CSAPGTGLIVGYTF. The chain couples TRBV20-1 to TRBJ1-2, with 9 bases fitting TRBD1. This CDR3 is built from 14 residues. Germline CDR1 is DFQATT and CDR2 is SNEGSKA (reference sequence). The junction had 11 bases not matched to a gene; V was cut back by 5 bases and J by 7 bases.

This clonotype occurred a few times. The V call is TRBV25-1, the J call TRBJ2-7; weak D call: TRBD2 (5 bases). The CDR3 is 11 residues long. V dropped 10 bases and J dropped 3 bases, with 10 bases sitting between them. Germline V lookup: CDR1 MGHDK, CDR2 SYGVNS. In nucleotides, the CDR3 is TGTGCCACTGGTGCGGGCTACGAGCAGTACTTC. Encoded protein: CATGAGYEQYF.

This clonotype was detected only a few times. This chain connects TRBV10-2 to TRBJ2-7, with TRBD2 matching over 9 bases. Germline CDR1 is WSHSY and CDR2 is SAAADI. The V and J ends lost 3 bases and 2 bases, in that order; junction bases with no gene match: 11. The CDR3 has 17 residues. The CDR3 here is CASSDLGTSRGPYEQYF. The CDR3 DNA reads as TGCGCCAGCAGTGACCTTGGGACTAGCAGGGGTCCCTACGAGCAGTACTTC.

This clonotype was seen at least ten times. The gene calls are TRBV12-3 or TRBV12-4 and TRBJ1-2; TRBD1 agrees at 7 bases. With V trimmed by 6 bases and J by 0 bases, 10 bases remained unmatched. The CDR3 spans 16 residues. The CDR3 DNA is TGTGCCAGCAGATCCGGGACAGCCAGGGCTAACTATGGCTACACCTTC. Protein product: CASRSGTARANYGYTF.

There are many counts of this clonotype. CDR3 sequence: CASSHGTSGSGADTQYF. The CDR3 nucleotides read TGCGCCAGCAGCCACGGGACTAGCGGGAGTGGGGCAGATACGCAGTATTTT. The rearrangement uses TRBV4-3 and TRBJ2-3; the match to TRBD2 covers 14 bases. V lost 3 bases to trimming and J lost 4 bases; unmatched junction nucleotides: 6. The CDR3 runs to 17 residues. The germline CDR1 and CDR2 sequences are LGHNA and YSLEER.

This clonotype was seen more than once but under ten times. This chain uses TRBV12-3 or TRBV12-4 with TRBJ1-3; D gene ambiguous. With 7 bases removed from V and 3 bases from J, the gap between germline ends came to 13 bases. The CDR3 runs 14 residues. In nucleotides, the CDR3 is TGTGCCAGCACCCCGTCCAGCAGTGGAAACACCATATATTTT. Translating gives CASTPSSSGNTIYF.

The rearrangement uses TRBV23-1 and TRBJ1-1; no reliable D call. TRBV23-1 qualifies as an ORF whose function is uncertain. With 11 bases removed from V and 1 base from J, the gap between germline ends came to 11 bases. The CDR3 spans 12 residues. The CDR3, as DNA: TGCGCCGGCCATACAAAGAACACTGAAGCTTTCTTT. Translating gives CAGHTKNTEAFF.

The J gene is TRBJ1-1, the V gene TRBV5-5; D might be TRBD1 (6 bases). The CDR3 covers 15 residues. The V end was cut by 2 bases, the J end by 0 bases, with 11 bases between. Germline CDR1 SGHKS, CDR2 YYEKEE (reference sequence). The CDR3 sequence: CASSFSGHMNTEAFF. The CDR3 nucleotides are TGTGCCAGCAGCTTCTCGGGACATATGAACACTGAAGCTTTCTTT. Combining the CDR3 with reference TRBV5-5 and TRBJ1-1 gives the whole variable domain DAGVTQSPTHLIKTRGQQVTLRCSPISGHKSVSWYQQVLGQGPQFIFQYYEKEERGRGNFPDRFSARQFPNYSSELNVNALLLGDSALYLCASSFSGHMNTEAFFGQGTRLTVV.

This clonotype has only a few counts. This chain connects TRBV6-5 to TRBJ2-1; D perhaps matches TRBD2 (6 bases). The V end was cut by 2 bases, the J end by 8 bases, with 13 bases between. This CDR3 comprises 14 residues. Germline V CDR1 and CDR2: MNHEY, SVGAGI. The CDR3 is CASSYAAGRDEQFF. The CDR3 nucleotides are TGTGCCAGCAGTTACGCGGCGGGGCGGGATGAGCAGTTCTTC.

This clonotype was recorded a few times. The CDR3 here is CASSYSVTGVGLFF. As DNA, the CDR3 is TGTGCCAGCAGTTACTCGGTCACCGGGGTGGGGCTGTTTTTT. J is TRBJ2-2 and V is TRBV6-5, with D maybe TRBD2 (5 bases). Germline-derived CDR1 and CDR2 are MNHEY and SVGAGI. The CDR3 spans 14 residues. V lost 0 bases, J lost 13 bases, and 15 bases lay in between.

The chain links TRBV20-1 to TRBJ2-6; no reliable D call. This CDR3 region has 12 residues. The germline V and J ends were trimmed by 7 bases and 1 base, with 5 bases remaining between them. Germline V lookup: CDR1 DFQATT, CDR2 SNEGSKA (reference sequence). CDR3 bases: TGCAGTGGGCAGTCTGGGGCCAACGTCCTGACTTTC. Its protein product is CSGQSGANVLTF.

This clonotype appeared a few times. V gene TRBV4-2 combines with J gene TRBJ2-7; 7 nucleotides line up with TRBD1. Germline-derived CDR1 and CDR2 are LGHNA and YNFKEQ. The CDR3 length is 17 residues. The trim removed 4 bases at V and 2 bases at J, leaving 14 bases unmatched. In DNA form, the CDR3 reads TGTGCCAGCAGCCGTGGTATCTTAGGGCAGGGGGCCTACGAGCAGTACTTC. Protein: CASSRGILGQGAYEQYF.

This clonotype appeared a few times. The rearrangement uses TRBV7-2 and TRBJ2-7; tentative D call: TRBD2 (6 bases). Germline V CDR1 and CDR2: SGHTA, FQGNSA. CDR3 length equals 13 residues. Trimming left V 4 bases short and J 7 bases short, with 14 bases between. CDR3 sequence (DNA): TGTGCCAGCAGCTACGCGGGGTCGGCGGAGCAGTACTTC. Amino acids: CASSYAGSAEQYF.